The present T cell receptor beta chain was sequenced within a study of shared clonotypes between healthy human individuals. As for the study in general: Three plates each covered CD4 naive and memory; CD8 naive two, CD8 memory one.

Data came from immunoSEQ multiplex PCR; TCRdb stores just in-frame clones and leaves some out. The repertoire holds some 630,000 clones, 95% to 97% seen once, with about 0.11% in the top ten. V shed 5 bases and J shed 7 bases, with 17 bases lying between them. The CDR3 consists of 14 residues. The germline CDR1 and CDR2 sequences are MDHEN and SYDVKM. Naive CD8 populations comprised CD45RO-negative cells positively selected for CCR7, excluding terminally differentiated effector memory CD45RA+ cells. This TCR came from a woman aged 25 to 39 in good health. The sequenced sample was naive CD8+ T cells sorted from blood. The chain recombines TRBV28 with TRBJ1-1; D is perhaps TRBD1 (6 bases). Here the CDR3 reads CASSAHITGLEAFF. The CDR3 DNA sequence: TGTGCCAGCAGTGCACATATTACAGGGCTTGAAGCTTTCTTT.